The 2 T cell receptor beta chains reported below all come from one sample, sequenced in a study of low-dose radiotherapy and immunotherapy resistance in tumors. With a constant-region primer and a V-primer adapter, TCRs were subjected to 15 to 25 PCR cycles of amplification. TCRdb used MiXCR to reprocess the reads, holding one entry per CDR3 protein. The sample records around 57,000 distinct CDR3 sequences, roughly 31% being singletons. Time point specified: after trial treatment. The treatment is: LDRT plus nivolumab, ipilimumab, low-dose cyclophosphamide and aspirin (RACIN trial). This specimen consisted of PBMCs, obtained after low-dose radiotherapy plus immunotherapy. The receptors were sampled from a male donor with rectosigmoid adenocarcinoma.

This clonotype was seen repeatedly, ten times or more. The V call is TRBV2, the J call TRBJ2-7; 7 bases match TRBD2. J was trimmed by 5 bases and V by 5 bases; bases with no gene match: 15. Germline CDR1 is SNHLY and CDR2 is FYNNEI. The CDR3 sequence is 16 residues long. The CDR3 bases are TGTGCCAGCAGTAACCAGGGACTACTCTTTGATGACGAGCAGTACTTC. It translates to CASSNQGLLFDDEQYF.

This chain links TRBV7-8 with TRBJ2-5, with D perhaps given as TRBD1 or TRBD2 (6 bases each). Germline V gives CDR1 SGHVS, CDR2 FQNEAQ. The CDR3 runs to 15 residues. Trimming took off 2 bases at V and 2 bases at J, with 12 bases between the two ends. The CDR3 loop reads CASSLWGAAQETQYF. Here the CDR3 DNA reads TGTGCCAGCAGCTTATGGGGGGCCGCACAAGAGACCCAGTACTTC.